These 15 T cell receptor beta chains share one sample of origin, sequenced in a study of cytomegalovirus exposure and HLA in healthy donors. TCRdb keeps only in-frame clones here, not all; method: immunoSEQ multiplex PCR. This sample carries roughly 190,000 clones, more than 70% of them seen once, and the ten largest clones take roughly 1.5%. The specimen sequenced was PBMCs. Every receptor here comes from a woman between 18 and 30 years old in good health and CMV-seronegative.

V usage is TRBV7-9 and J usage is TRBJ2-7; D remains ambiguous. Trimming removed 2 bases at V and 4 bases at J, with 6 bases between. The length of the CDR3 is 12 residues. Germline CDR1 SEHNR, CDR2 FQNEAQ (reference sequence). The CDR3, as DNA: TGTGCCAGCAGCTTATCTCAGTACGAGCAGTACTTC. This encodes CASSLSQYEQYF.

The chain is built from TRBV5-1 and TRBJ2-7; unclear D gene. This CDR3 contains 14 residues. CDR1 is SGHRS, CDR2 YFSETQ, per germline. Trimming cost V 0 bases and J 1 base, with 8 bases left between them. CDR3 protein: CASSLGQVSYEQYF. CDR3 sequence (DNA): TGCGCCAGCAGCTTGGGTCAGGTTTCCTACGAGCAGTACTTC.

The genes are TRBV4-2 and TRBJ1-1; TRBD1 is a possible D gene (5 bases). CDR3 length equals 18 residues. The V end lost 0 bases, the J end lost 5 bases, and 22 bases lay between the germline ends. Germline V gives CDR1 LGHNA, CDR2 YNFKEQ. The CDR3 sequence: CASSQDIGGGLGVTEAFF. The DNA for the CDR3 is TGTGCCAGCAGCCAAGACATAGGTGGGGGACTCGGGGTGACTGAAGCTTTCTTT.

This chain links TRBV7-9 with TRBJ2-1; 8 bases align to TRBD2. Looked up from germline, CDR1 is SEHNR and CDR2 is FQNEAQ (reference sequence). The CDR3 runs 15 residues. Trimming removed 5 bases from V and 0 bases from J; junction bases left unmatched: 3. CDR3 region: CASSDSGTSYNEQFF. In DNA, the CDR3 is TGTGCCAGCAGCGATAGCGGGACCTCCTACAATGAGCAGTTCTTC.

The chain is built from TRBV30 and TRBJ1-5, with D unresolved. The ends were cut back, 0 bases at V and 5 bases at J, with 5 bases in the middle. Germline assignment: CDR1 GTSNPN and CDR2 SVGIG (reference sequence). There are 12 residues in the CDR3. The CDR3 protein is CAWSVGDQPQHF. The CDR3 DNA sequence: TGTGCCTGGAGTGTCGGTGATCAGCCCCAGCATTTT. Combining the CDR3 with reference TRBV30 and TRBJ1-5 gives the whole variable domain SQTIHQWPATLVQPVGSPLSLECTVEGTSNPNLYWYRQAAGRGLQLLFYSVGIGQISSEVPQNLSASRPQDRQFILSSKKLLLSDSGFYLCAWSVGDQPQHFGDGTRLSIL.

The chain couples TRBV15 to TRBJ2-1; D not resolved. CDR3 length equals 16 residues. V lost 0 bases, J lost 10 bases, and 19 bases lay in between. Germline lookup yields CDR1 LNHNV and CDR2 YYDKDF (reference sequence). This chain's CDR3 is CATSRDRHLSQVEQFF. CDR3 nucleotide sequence: TGTGCCACCAGCAGAGATAGGCACCTATCCCAGGTCGAGCAGTTCTTC. Full variable domain (rest looked up from reference TRBV15 and TRBJ2-1): DAMVIQNPRYQVTQFGKPVTLSCSQTLNHNVMYWYQQKSSQAPKLLFHYYDKDFNNEADTPDNFQSRRPNTSFCFLDIRSPGLGDTAMYLCATSRDRHLSQVEQFFGPGTRLTVL.

V usage is TRBV5-6 and J usage is TRBJ1-1, with D perhaps matching TRBD1 (5 bases). The CDR3 runs 14 residues. Trimming took 4 bases from V and 3 from J, leaving 13 bases between them. Germline CDR1 reads SGHDT; CDR2 reads YYEEEE. The CDR3 nucleotides read TGTGCCAGCAGCCAAGGACACCCTGACACTGAAGCTTTCTTT. Translating gives CASSQGHPDTEAFF. The variable domain in full, completed from reference TRBV5-6 and TRBJ1-1, reads DAGVTQSPTHLIKTRGQQVTLRCSPKSGHDTVSWYQQALGQGPQFIFQYYEEEERQRGNFPDRFSGHQFPNYSSELNVNALLLGDSALYLCASSQGHPDTEAFFGQGTRLTVV.

The sample holds a few counts of this clone. V usage is TRBV30 and J usage is TRBJ1-1, with a possible D match to TRBD1 (6 bases). CDR3 length: 14 amino acids. V gave up 3 bases and J gave up 5 bases, with 16 bases separating them. Germline-derived CDR1 and CDR2 are GTSNPN and SVGIG (reference sequence). The CDR3 region has the DNA TGTGCCTGGAGGCAAGGACAGACCTGGACTGAAGCTTTCTTT. It specifies CAWRQGQTWTEAFF.

The rearrangement links TRBV2 to TRBJ2-3; D call uncertain. Germline V gene data show CDR1 as SNHLY and CDR2 as FYNNEI. V shed 7 bases and J shed 4 bases, with 12 bases lying between them. There are 13 residues in the CDR3. CDR3 region: CASNSGLADTQYF. DNA for the CDR3: TGTGCCAGCAATTCAGGTTTGGCAGATACGCAGTATTTT. Based on the CDR3 plus reference TRBV2 and TRBJ2-3, the full variable domain is EPEVTQTPSHQVTQMGQEVILRCVPISNHLYFYWYRQILGQKVEFLVSFYNNEISEKSEIFDDQFSVERPDGSNFTLKIRSTKLEDSAMYFCASNSGLADTQYFGPGTRLTVL.

The chain carries TRBV9 and TRBJ2-1; 9 nucleotides align to TRBD2. V shed 0 bases, J shed 3 bases, and the junction held 7 bases outside the gene matches. This CDR3 region has 17 residues. The germline CDR1 and CDR2 sequences are SGDLS and YYNGEE. The CDR3 bases are TGTGCCAGCAGCGTAGGGCTAGCGGGAACATTCTACAATGAGCAGTTCTTC. It is translated as CASSVGLAGTFYNEQFF.

The chain joins TRBV6-5 to TRBJ2-5; 7 bases line up with TRBD1. This CDR3 is 14 amino acids long. V shed 6 bases, J shed 1 base, and the junction held 5 bases outside the gene matches. Germline CDR1 MNHEY, CDR2 SVGAGI. CDR3: CASRLRDSQETQYF. The CDR3 nucleotides are TGTGCCAGCAGACTAAGGGACAGCCAAGAGACCCAGTACTTC.

The chain employs TRBV5-4 and TRBJ2-3; D not certain. CDR1 is SGHNT and CDR2 is YYREEE in the germline V gene (reference sequence). The CDR3 runs 14 residues. Trimming cost V 2 bases and J 6 bases, with 13 bases left between them. In DNA, the CDR3 is TGTGCCAGCAGCTTCGAGGCGACCTCCGATACGCAGTATTTT. Translating it yields CASSFEATSDTQYF.

In this sample, this clone turned up once. This chain links TRBV13 with TRBJ2-1; D is undetermined. The V gene lost 5 bases and the J gene lost 6 bases, with 5 bases spanning the gap. CDR1 and CDR2 (germline): PRHDT, FYEKMQ (reference sequence). The CDR3 totals 11 residues. The CDR3 region is CASSLGNEQFF. The CDR3 DNA reads as TGTGCCAGCAGCCTCGGCAATGAGCAGTTCTTC.

This rearrangement joins TRBV27 to TRBJ2-7; 10 nucleotides align to TRBD1. CDR1 and CDR2 (germline): MNHEY, SMNVEV (reference sequence). This CDR3 spans 15 amino acids. V lost 8 bases to trimming and J lost 4 bases; unmatched junction nucleotides: 11. The CDR3 here is CASRPGTGVSYEQYF. Written as DNA, the CDR3 is TGTGCCAGCCGACCCGGGACAGGGGTTTCATACGAGCAGTACTTC.

J is TRBJ2-1 and V is TRBV5-4, with 12 bases that match TRBD2. V dropped 3 bases and J dropped 5; count of bases not matched to a gene: 3. Germline lookup yields CDR1 SGHNT and CDR2 YYREEE (reference sequence). This CDR3 contains 15 residues. This CDR3 is CASSSRLAGDNEQFF. The CDR3 DNA reads as TGTGCCAGCAGCTCCAGACTAGCGGGAGACAATGAGCAGTTCTTC.